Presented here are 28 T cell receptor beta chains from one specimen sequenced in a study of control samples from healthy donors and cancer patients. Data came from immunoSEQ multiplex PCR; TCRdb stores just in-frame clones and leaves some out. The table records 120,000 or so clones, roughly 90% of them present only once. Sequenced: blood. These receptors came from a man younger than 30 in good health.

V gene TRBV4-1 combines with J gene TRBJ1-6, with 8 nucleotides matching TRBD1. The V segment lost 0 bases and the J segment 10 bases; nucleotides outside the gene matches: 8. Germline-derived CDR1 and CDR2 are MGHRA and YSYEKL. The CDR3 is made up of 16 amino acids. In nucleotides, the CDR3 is TGCGCCAGCAGCCAAGATACCGACAGGGGATGGTCACCCCTCCACTTT. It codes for CASSQDTDRGWSPLHF.

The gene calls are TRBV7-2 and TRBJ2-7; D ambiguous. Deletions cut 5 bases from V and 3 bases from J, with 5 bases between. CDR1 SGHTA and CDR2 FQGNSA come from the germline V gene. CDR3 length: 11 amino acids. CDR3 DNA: TGTGCCAGCAGCCTTTACTACGAGCAGTACGTC. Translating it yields CASSLYYEQYV.

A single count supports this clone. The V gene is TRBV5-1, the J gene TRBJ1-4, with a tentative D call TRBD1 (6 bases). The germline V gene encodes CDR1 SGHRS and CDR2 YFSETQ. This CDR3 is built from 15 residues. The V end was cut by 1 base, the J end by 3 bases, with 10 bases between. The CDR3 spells CASSLTGPANEKLFF. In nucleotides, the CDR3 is TGCGCCAGCAGCTTGACAGGGCCGGCTAATGAAAAACTGTTTTTT. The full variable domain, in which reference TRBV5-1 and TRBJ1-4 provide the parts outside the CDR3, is KAGVTQTPRYLIKTRGQQVTLSCSPISGHRSVSWYQQTPGQGLQFLFEYFSETQRNKGNFPGRFSGRQFSNSRSEMNVSTLELGDSALYLCASSLTGPANEKLFFGSGTQLSVL.

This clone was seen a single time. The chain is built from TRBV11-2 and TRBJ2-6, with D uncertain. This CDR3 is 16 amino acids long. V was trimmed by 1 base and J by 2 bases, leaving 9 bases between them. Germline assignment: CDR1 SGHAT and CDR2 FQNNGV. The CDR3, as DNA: TGTGCCAGCAGCTTAGTTCGGGCACCTGGGGCCAACGTCCTGACTTTC. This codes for CASSLVRAPGANVLTF.

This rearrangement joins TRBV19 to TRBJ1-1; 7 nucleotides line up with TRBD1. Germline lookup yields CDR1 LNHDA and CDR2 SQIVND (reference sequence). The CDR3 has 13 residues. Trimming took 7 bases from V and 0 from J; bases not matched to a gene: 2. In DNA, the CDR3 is TGTGCCAGTACGGACAGGATGAACACTGAAGCTTTCTTT. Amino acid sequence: CASTDRMNTEAFF.

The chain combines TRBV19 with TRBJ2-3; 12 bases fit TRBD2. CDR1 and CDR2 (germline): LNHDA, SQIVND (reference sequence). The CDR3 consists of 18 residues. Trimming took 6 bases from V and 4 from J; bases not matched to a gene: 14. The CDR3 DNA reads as TGTGCCAGTAGCGAAGGACTAGCGGGGATGATAGAGCCAGATACGCAGTATTTT. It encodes CASSEGLAGMIEPDTQYF.

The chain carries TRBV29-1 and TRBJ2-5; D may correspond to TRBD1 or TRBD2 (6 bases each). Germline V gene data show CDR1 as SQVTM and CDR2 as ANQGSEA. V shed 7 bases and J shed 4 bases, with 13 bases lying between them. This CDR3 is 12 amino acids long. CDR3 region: CSGGGGSETQYF. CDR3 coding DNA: TGCAGCGGCGGAGGGGGTTCAGAGACCCAGTACTTC.

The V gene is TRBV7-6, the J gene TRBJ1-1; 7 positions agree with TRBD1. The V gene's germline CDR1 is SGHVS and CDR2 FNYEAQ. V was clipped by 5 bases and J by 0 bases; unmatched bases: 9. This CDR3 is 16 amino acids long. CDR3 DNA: TGTGCCAGCAGCCGACCCCGGGGACAGTTGAACACTGAAGCTTTCTTT. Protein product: CASSRPRGQLNTEAFF. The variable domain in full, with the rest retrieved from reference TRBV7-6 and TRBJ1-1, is GAGVSQSPRYKVTKRGQDVALRCDPISGHVSLYWYRQALGQGPEFLTYFNYEAQQDKSGLPNDRFSAERPEGSISTLTIQRTEQRDSAMYRCASSRPRGQLNTEAFFGQGTRLTVV.

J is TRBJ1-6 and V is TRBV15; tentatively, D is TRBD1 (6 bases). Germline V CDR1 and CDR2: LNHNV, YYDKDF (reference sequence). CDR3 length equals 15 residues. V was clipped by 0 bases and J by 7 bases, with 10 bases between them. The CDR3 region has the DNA TGTGCCACCAGCAGAGATCGGGGGGCCAATTCACCCCTCCACTTT. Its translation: CATSRDRGANSPLHF.

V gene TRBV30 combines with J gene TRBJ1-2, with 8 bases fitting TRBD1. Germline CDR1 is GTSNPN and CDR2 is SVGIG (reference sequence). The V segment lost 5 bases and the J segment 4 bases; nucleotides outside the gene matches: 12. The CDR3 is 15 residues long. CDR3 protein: CAWEGQDATIYGYTF. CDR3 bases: TGTGCCTGGGAGGGACAGGACGCAACTATCTATGGCTACACCTTC.

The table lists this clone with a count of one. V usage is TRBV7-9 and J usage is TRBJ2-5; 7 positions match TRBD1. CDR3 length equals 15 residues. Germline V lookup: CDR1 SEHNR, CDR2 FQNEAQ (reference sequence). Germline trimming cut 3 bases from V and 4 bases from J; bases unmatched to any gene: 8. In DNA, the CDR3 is TGTGCCAGCAGCTTCTTTAGGGACAGCGGAGAGACCCAGTACTTC. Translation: CASSFFRDSGETQYF.

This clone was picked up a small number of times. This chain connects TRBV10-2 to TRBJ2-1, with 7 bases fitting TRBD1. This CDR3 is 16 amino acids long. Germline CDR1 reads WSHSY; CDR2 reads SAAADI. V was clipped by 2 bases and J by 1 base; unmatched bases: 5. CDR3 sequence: CASSERDSQSYNEQFF. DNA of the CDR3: TGCGCCAGCAGTGAGAGGGACAGCCAATCCTACAATGAGCAGTTCTTC.

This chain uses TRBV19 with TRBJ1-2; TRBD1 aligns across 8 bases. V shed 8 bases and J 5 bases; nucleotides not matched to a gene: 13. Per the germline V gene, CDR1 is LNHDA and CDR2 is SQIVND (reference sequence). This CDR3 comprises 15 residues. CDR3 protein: CASRSFSGTGYGYTF. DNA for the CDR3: TGTGCCAGTCGATCATTTTCCGGGACAGGTTATGGCTACACCTTC.

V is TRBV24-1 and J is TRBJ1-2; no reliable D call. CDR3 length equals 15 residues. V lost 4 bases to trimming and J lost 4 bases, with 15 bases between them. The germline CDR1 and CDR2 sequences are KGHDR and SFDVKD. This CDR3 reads CATSDPIGPFYGYTF. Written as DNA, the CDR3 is TGTGCCACCAGTGACCCAATAGGTCCCTTCTATGGCTACACCTTC.

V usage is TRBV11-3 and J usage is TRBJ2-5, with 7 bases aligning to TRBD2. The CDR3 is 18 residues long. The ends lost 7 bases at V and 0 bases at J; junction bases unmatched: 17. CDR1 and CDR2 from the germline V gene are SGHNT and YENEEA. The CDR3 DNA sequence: TGTGCCAGCACCTTTGCGGGGGTGGCGGGAGAGTACCAAGAGACCCAGTACTTC. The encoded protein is CASTFAGVAGEYQETQYF.

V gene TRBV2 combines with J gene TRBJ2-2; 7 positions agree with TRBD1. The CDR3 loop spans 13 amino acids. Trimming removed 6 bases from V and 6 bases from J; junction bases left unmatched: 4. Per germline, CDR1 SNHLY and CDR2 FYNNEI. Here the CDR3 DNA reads TGTGCCAGCAGGAGGGGGCGCCCCGGGGAGCTGTTTTTT. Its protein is CASRRGRPGELFF.

The chain's CDR3 is CAWSVRTGSYNEQFF. Here the CDR3 DNA reads TGTGCCTGGAGTGTACGGACAGGCTCCTACAATGAGCAGTTCTTC. J is TRBJ2-1 and V is TRBV30; TRBD1 aligns across 7 bases. CDR1 is GTSNPN and CDR2 is SVGIG in the germline V gene (reference sequence). This CDR3 comprises 15 residues. The V segment lost 0 bases and the J segment 0 bases; nucleotides outside the gene matches: 2.

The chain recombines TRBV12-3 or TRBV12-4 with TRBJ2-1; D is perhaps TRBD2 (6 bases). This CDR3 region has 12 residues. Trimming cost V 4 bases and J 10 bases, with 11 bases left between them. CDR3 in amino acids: CASSSGVREQFF. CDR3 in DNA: TGTGCCAGCAGTTCGGGGGTGAGGGAGCAGTTCTTC.

As DNA, the CDR3 is TGCGCCAGCAGCTTGTTGGGGGGGCATGGCTACACCTTC. Residues: CASSLLGGHGYTF. The chain combines TRBV5-1 with TRBJ1-2, with D perhaps TRBD1 (6 bases). This CDR3 is 13 amino acids long. The V gene lost 1 base and the J gene lost 6 bases, with 10 bases spanning the gap. Germline lookup yields CDR1 SGHRS and CDR2 YFSETQ. Full variable domain (missing parts from reference TRBV5-1 and TRBJ1-2): KAGVTQTPRYLIKTRGQQVTLSCSPISGHRSVSWYQQTPGQGLQFLFEYFSETQRNKGNFPGRFSGRQFSNSRSEMNVSTLELGDSALYLCASSLLGGHGYTFGSGTRLTVV.

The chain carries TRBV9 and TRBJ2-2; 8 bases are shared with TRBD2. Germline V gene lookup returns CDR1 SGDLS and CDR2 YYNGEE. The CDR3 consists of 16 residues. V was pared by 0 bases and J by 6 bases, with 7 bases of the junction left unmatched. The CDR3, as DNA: TGTGCCAGCAGCGTAGACCCAGCGGGAGATCCCGGGGAGCTGTTTTTT. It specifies CASSVDPAGDPGELFF.

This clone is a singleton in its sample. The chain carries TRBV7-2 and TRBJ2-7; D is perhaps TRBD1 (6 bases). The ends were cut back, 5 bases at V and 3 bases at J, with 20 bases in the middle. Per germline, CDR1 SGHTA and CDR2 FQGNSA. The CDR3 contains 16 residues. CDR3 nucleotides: TGTGCCAGCAGCCCCGGACAGACTGGTTATAACTACGAGCAGTACTTC. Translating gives CASSPGQTGYNYEQYF.

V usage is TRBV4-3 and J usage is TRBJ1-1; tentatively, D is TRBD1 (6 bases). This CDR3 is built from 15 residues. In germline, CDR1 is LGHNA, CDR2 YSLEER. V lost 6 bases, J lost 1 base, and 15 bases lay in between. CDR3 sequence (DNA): TGCGCCAGCAGTCTTGACAGGTACTCGAACACTGAAGCTTTCTTT. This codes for CASSLDRYSNTEAFF.

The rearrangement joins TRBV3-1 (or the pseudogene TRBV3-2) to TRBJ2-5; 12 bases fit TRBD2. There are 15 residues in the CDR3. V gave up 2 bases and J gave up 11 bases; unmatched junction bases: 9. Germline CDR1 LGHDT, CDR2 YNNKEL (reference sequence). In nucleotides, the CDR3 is TGTGCCAGCAGCCAACGGGCTAGCGGGGGGGCTTCTCAGTACTTC. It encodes CASSQRASGGASQYF.

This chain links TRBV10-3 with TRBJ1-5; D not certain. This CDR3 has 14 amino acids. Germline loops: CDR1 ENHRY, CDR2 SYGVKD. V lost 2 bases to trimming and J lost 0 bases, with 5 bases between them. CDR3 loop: CAISEGYSNQPQHF. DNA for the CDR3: TGTGCCATCAGTGAGGGCTATAGCAATCAGCCCCAGCATTTT.

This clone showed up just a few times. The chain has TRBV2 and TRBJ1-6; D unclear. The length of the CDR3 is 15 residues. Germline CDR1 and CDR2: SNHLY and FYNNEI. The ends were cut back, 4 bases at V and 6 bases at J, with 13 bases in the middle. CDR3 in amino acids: CASSGPNWGNSPLHF. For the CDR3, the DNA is TGTGCCAGCAGTGGCCCAAACTGGGGTAATTCACCCCTCCACTTT.

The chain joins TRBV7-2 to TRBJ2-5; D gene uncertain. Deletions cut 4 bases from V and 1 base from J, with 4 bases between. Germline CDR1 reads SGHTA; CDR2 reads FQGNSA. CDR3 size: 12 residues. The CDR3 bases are TGTGCCAGCAGCTCGGTCCAAGAGACCCAGTACTTC. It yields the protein CASSSVQETQYF.

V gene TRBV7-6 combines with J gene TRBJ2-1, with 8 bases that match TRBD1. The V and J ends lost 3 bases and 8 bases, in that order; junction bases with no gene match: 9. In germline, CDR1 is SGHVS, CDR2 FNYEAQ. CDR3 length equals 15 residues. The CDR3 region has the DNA TGTGCCAGCAGCTTCGTATCAGGGGGCCTCGATGAGCAGTTCTTC. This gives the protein CASSFVSGGLDEQFF.

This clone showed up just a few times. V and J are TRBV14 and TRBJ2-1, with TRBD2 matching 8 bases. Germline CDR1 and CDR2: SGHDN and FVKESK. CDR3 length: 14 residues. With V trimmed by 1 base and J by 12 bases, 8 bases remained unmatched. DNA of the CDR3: TGTGCCAGCAGCCAAGGGGCTAGCGGGCTCGTGCAGTTCTTC. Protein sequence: CASSQGASGLVQFF. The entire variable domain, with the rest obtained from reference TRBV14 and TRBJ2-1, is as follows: EAGVTQFPSHSVIEKGQTVTLRCDPISGHDNLYWYRRVMGKEIKFLLHFVKESKQDESGMPNNRFLAERTGGTYSTLKVQPAELEDSGVYFCASSQGASGLVQFFGPGTRLTVL.